This TCR beta chain was documented in a study of cytomegalovirus exposure and HLA in healthy donors. Study-level background: The 120 validation repertoires and the roughly 700 first-cohort repertoires shared a platform, a later analysis reported.

Clones were sequenced by immunoSEQ multiplex PCR, and TCRdb holds only the in-frame ones, with some missing. The sample contains roughly 120,000 clones, approximately 88% of which appear only once. The trim removed 4 bases at V and 4 bases at J, leaving 6 bases unmatched. The CDR3 spans 16 residues. CDR1 is SGHTA and CDR2 is FQGNSA in the germline V gene. Study observations and caveats: A few chains tied to CMV proved CMV antigen-specific in vitro.

As regards this clone: Its target is not known.

Sequences were obtained from PBMCs. This sequence originates from a man aged 18 to 30 in good health and CMV-seronegative. The chain carries TRBV7-2 and TRBJ2-1; 11 bases are shared with TRBD2. CDR3: CASSSPASGGYNEQFF. CDR3 DNA sequence: TGTGCCAGCAGCTCCCCCGCTAGCGGGGGGTACAATGAGCAGTTCTTC.